This section outlines one TCR beta chain sequence together with its context. Its antigen is undetermined. The study drew donors from healthy Caucasian individuals in Russia aged about 6 to 90. Total RNA extracted from each sample amounted to at least 6 micrograms. Next came a second PCR, run for roughly 6 to 11 cycles, which used a sample-barcoded 5' primer along with a J-beta primer mix. TCRdb itself ran the 5' RACE reads through MiXCR, one entry per CDR3 protein. The sample has fewer than 800,000 distinct CDR3 sequences, around 20% seen once; the top ten hold roughly 3.6%. This record belongs to a study of blood T cells in healthy people across ages. Study results and limitations: Correlation between TCR beta diversity and naive T cell percentage was strong. More naive CD4+ cells and higher diversity marked long-lived donors relative to aged donors.

The TCR comes from a man in his 70s in good health. The sample was blood.

Here the CDR3 DNA reads TGCAGTGCTAGATTGGACAGGGACTTCGGGGATACGCAGTATTTT. Its translation is CSARLDRDFGDTQYF. The rearrangement uses TRBV20-1 and TRBJ2-3; 8 bases line up with TRBD1. The CDR3 totals 15 residues. V trimming: 2 bases; J trimming: 6 bases; junction bases outside the gene matches: 10. Germline-derived CDR1 and CDR2 are DFQATT and SNEGSKA (reference sequence).